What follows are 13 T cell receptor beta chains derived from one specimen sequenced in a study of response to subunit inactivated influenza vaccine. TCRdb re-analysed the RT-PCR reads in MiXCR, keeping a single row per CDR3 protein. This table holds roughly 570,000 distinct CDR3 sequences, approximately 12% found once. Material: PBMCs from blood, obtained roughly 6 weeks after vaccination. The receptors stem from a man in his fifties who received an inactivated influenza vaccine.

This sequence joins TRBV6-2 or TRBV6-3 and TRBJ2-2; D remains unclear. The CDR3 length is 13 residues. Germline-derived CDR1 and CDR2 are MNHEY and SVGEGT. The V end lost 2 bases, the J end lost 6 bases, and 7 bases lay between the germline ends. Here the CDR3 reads CASSYNAAGELFF. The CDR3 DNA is TGTGCCAGCAGTTACAACGCTGCCGGGGAGCTGTTTTTT.

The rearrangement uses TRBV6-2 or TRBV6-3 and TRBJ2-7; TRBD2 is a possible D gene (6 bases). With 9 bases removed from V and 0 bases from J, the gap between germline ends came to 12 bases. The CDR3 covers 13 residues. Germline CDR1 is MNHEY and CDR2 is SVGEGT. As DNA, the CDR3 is TGTGCCAGTAGGAGCGGGTTCTCCTACGAGCAGTACTTC. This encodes CASRSGFSYEQYF.

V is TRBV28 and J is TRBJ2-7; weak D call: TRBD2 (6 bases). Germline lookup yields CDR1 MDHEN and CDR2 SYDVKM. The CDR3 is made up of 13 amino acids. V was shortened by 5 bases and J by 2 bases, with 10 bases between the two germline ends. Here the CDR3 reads CASSAGPTYEQYF. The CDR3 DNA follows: TGTGCCAGCAGTGCGGGACCAACCTACGAGCAGTACTTC.

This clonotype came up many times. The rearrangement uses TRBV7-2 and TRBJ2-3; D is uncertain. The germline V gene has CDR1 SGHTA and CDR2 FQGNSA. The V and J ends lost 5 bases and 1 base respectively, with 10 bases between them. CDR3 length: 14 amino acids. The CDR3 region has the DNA TGTGCCAGCAGCCGCCTGTCTCGCACAGATACGCAGTATTTT. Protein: CASSRLSRTDTQYF.

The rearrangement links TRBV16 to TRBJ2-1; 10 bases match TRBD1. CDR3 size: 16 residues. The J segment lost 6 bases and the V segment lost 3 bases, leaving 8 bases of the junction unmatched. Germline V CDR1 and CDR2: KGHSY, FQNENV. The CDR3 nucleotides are TGTGCCAGCAGCCACCAAGGACAGGGGGGTGGCAATGAGCAGTTCTTC. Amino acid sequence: CASSHQGQGGGNEQFF.

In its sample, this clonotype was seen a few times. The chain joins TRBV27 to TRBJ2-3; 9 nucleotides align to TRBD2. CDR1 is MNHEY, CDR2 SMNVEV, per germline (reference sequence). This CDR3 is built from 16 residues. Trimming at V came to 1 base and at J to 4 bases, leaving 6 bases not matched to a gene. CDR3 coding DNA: TGTGCCAGCAGTTTATTGCGGGAGGGAGGAGCAGATACGCAGTATTTT. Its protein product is CASSLLREGGADTQYF.

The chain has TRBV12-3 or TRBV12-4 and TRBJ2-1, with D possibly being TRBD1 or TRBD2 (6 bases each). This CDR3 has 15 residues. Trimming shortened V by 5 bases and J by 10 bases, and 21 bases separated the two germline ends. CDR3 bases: TGTGCCAGCAGTCCATACAACCTCGGGGGCCGGGAGCAGTTCTTC. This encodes CASSPYNLGGREQFF.

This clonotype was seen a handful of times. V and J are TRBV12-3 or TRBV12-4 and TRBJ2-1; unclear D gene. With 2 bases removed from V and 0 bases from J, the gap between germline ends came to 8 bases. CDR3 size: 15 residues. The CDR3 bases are TGTGCCAGCAGTTTAAAGGATAGCTCCTACAATGAGCAGTTCTTC. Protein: CASSLKDSSYNEQFF.

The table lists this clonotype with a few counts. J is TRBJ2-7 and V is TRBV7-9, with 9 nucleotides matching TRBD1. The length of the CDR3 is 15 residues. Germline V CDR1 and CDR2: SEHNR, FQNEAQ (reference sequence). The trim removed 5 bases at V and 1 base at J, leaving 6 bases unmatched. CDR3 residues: CASSPGQGFSYEQYF. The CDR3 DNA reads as TGTGCCAGCAGCCCGGGACAGGGTTTTTCCTACGAGCAGTACTTC.

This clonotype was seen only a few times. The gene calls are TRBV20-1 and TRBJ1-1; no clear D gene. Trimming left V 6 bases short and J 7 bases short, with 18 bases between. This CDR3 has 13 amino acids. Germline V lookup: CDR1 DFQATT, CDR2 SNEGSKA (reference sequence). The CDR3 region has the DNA TGCAGTGCAATTTTGCAGAGTTCGGGTGAAGCTTTCTTT. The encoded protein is CSAILQSSGEAFF.

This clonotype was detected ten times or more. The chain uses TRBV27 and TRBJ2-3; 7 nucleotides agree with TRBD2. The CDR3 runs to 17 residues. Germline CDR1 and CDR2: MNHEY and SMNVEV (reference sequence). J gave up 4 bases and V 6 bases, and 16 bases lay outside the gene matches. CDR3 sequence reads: CASSHRTNPRGADTQYF. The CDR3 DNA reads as TGTGCCAGCAGCCATAGGACTAACCCCCGGGGGGCAGATACGCAGTATTTT.

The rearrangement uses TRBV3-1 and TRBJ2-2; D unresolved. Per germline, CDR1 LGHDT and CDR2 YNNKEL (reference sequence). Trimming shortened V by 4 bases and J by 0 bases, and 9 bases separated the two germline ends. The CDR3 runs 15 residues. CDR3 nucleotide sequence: TGTGCCAGCAGCCGGCACACTTCGAACACCGGGGAGCTGTTTTTT. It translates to CASSRHTSNTGELFF.

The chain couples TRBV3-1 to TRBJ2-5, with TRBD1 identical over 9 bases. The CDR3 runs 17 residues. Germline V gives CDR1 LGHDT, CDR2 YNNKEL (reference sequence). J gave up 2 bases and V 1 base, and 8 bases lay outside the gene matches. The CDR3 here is CASSQGIVGTGQETQYF. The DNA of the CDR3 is TGTGCCAGCAGCCAAGGGATCGTTGGGACAGGGCAAGAGACCCAGTACTTC.